The entry that follows covers one T cell receptor beta chain sequence. Based on its abundance in the sample, this clonotype is large (0.1 to 1%). No base quality values were provided; no much bigger clone lies one nucleotide off. These data belong to a study of Japanese encephalitis immunity and Zika vaccine responses (dated by TCRdb to about 2021). The study in broad terms: Three 5.0 ug doses of alum-adjuvanted ZPIV were administered to included participants at weeks 0, 4 and 28. The study tested whether prior Japanese encephalitis virus (JEV) or yellow fever virus (YFV) vaccination shaped CD4 T cell responses to the Zika vaccine. TCR repertoires from three flavivirus-naive individuals were also analyzed at weeks 2, 6 and 52 after the start of ZPIV vaccination. Roughly 13 participants were given two doses of JEV vaccine (IXIARO) 28 days apart, two to three months before the first ZPIV dose. The ZIKV peptides, 15-mers that overlapped by 11 residues, were chosen for containing NetMHCpan/NetMHCII-predicted epitopes with affinity below 50 nM. For stimulation, either ZIKV structural-protein peptide pools divided into flavivirus-conserved and non-conserved sets were used, or JEV or YFV peptides matching the pre-vaccination. Before ZPIV, about twelve participants got a single dose of YFV vaccine (YF-VAX), while roughly 10 participants were flavivirus-naive. Five or six representative participants per pre-vaccination group were picked for TCR sequencing, using samples from week 52 and from week 0, the point after pre-vaccination but before ZPIV.

PBMCs were stained with CellTrace CFSE and grown for 5 to 6 days in RPMI containing about 8.5% human serum and peptide pools at 0.8 to 1 ug/mL each. The enrolled adults were healthy and tested seronegative for ZIKV, JEV, YFV, DENV and WNV on microneutralization screening. The samples were taken from a phase 1, double-blinded, randomized, placebo-controlled trial testing an alum-adjuvanted Zika purified-inactivated virus (ZPIV) vaccine. Peripheral blood mononuclear cells were isolated by standard procedure and stored frozen in liquid nitrogen until use. Broad study findings and their caveats: Samples clustered by participant with no similarity between individuals, suggesting no public TCRs were detected. The analysis was restricted to a subset of trial participants with three doses and adequate samples, and the entire vaccinated cohort was not analyzed. Peptide-pool deconvolution was not performed because of sample size limitations, and consequently the individual peptides driving cross-reactive responses were not identified. CD8 T cell responses to ZIKV peptide pools were of very low magnitude and seen in only a few individuals. Repertoire similarity across time-points and stimulations was higher in JEV-pre-vaccinated donors than in YFV-pre-vaccinated donors, indicating more clonotypes shared between ZIKV and JEV stimulation. After ZPIV, repertoire richness of CD4 T cells responding to conserved ZIKV epitopes significantly decreased in JEV-pre-vaccinated donors.

The CDR3 contains 15 residues, cysteine and phenylalanine counted. Only the CDR3 DNA stays, 45 bases, in frame from base 1. The germline V gene provides CDR1 LGHNA and CDR2 YSLEER. Trimming costs V 6 bases and J 0 bases, and their ends lie 11 bases apart. To prepare the library, 5' RACE was applied. Before sequencing, the TCRbeta libraries were pooled in proportion to the number of cells sorted for each library. Total RNA from sorted cells was extracted with RNAzol RT, and cDNA was made with an oligo(dT) primer and a template-switching oligo. The TCRbeta V-CDR3-J region was amplified by PCR between a SMARTer oligo primer and a TCRbeta constant-region primer using Kapa HiFi. A second PCR added Illumina adaptors and sample-specific index barcodes, with HighPrep bead cleanup and Bioanalyzer confirmation of a roughly 650 bp band. Sequencing of the libraries was done on an Illumina MiSeq using 2x151 bp paired-end reads. Turning to the authors' computational methods: An in-house Java program demultiplexed the reads, while MiXCR assigned TCRbeta annotations and counted clonotypes. Repertoire overlap used Morisita-Horn indices from the R package vegan, with UPGMA clustering and Circos plots of recurring clonotypes. Shannon diversity and richness were normalized to the highest possible value given the input cell numbers, yielding values from 0 to 1. CDR3beta sequences were aligned with MUSCLE, distances were computed with SeqinR, and multidimensional scaling was plotted in R. The public reads were quality trimmed at Q25 with fastp and then assembled into clones with MiXCR by TCRdb, keeping productive beta chains. Duplicate CDR3 protein sequences are folded into a single record with the most common DNA and genes. The V and J calls shown here were made by TCRdb, not taken from the authors' results. The sample has around 53 distinct CDR3 sequences on record.

The input for sequencing was antigen-activated CD8+ T cells from blood, cultured, taken during a Zika inactivated vaccine study. This TCR came from an adult man who received an inactivated Zika virus vaccine. Recombination joined TRBV4-3 with TRBJ2-2, with an unclear D gene assignment. CDR3 loop: CASSEDPANTGELFF. The DNA sequence reads TGCGCCAGCAGTGAGGACCCCGCGAACACCGGGGAGCTGTTTTTT.